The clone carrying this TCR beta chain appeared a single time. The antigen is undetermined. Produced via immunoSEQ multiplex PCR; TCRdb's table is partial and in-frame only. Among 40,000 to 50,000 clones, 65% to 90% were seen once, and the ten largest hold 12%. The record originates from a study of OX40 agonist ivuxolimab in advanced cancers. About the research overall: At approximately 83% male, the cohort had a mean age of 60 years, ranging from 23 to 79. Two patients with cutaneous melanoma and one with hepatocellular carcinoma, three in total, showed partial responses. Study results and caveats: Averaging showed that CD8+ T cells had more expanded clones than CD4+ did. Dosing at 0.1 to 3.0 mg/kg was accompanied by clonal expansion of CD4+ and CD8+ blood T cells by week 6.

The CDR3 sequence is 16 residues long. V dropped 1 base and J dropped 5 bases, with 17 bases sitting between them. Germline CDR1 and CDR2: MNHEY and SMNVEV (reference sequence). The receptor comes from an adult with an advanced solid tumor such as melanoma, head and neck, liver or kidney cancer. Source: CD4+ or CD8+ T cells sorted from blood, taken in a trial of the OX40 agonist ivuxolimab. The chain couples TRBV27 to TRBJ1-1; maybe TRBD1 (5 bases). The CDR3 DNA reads TGTGCCAGCAGTTTATACGCAGGGCGTCTCGGGACTGAAGCTTTCTTT. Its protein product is CASSLYAGRLGTEAFF.